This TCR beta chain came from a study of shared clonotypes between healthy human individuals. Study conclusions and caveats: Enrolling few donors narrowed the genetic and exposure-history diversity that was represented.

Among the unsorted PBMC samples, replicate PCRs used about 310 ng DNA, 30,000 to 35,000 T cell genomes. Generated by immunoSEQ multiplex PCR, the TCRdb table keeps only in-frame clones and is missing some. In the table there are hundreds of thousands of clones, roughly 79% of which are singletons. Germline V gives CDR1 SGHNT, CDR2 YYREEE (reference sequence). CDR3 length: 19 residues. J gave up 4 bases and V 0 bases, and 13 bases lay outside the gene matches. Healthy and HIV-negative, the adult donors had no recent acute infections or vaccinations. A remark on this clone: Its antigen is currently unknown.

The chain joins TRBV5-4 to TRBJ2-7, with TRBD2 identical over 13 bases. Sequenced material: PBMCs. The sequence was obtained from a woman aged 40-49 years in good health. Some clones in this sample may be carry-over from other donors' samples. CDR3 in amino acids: CASSLGTDVTSGRAYEQYF. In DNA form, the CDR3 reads TGTGCCAGCAGCTTGGGGACGGATGTTACTAGCGGGAGGGCGTACGAGCAGTACTTC.